The T cell receptor (beta chain) described here comes from a study of identical twins (dated by TCRdb to 2016 to 2018). Looking at the study overall: TCR alpha and beta repertoires from monozygotic twins, unrelated adults of various ages and cord blood were deep-sequenced to test whether fetal clonotypes persist. To rule out contamination, the twin experiments were replicated at different times with different library preparation protocols. The investigation overall reported the following: Because the same donors could not be followed over many years, conclusions were based on cross-sectional statistical analysis. Invariant T cells such as MAIT and iNKT could partly confound zero-insertion analyses, though diverse VJ usage argued against this for most clonotypes. Excess twin sharing in beta out-of-frame sequences was weaker because fewer shared sequences lowered the signal-to-noise ratio. Compared with coincidental sharing between unrelated individuals, out-of-frame TCR alpha sequences shared between twins showed an excess of sequences with low generation probability. Out-of-frame TCR alpha sharing in monozygotic twins was systematically underestimated by recombination models, whereas sharing between unrelated individuals was in agreement with the recombination models. Fewer insertions were carried by abundant cord blood beta clonotypes; a weaker similar trend was observed in young adult naive repertoires, while no such trend was observed in memory repertoires.

This clonotype was found a few times. Its antigen has not been determined. The sample holds no much larger clone one base away, and base qualities are not on file. All donors were healthy Caucasians. The twin cohort comprised three pairs of female monozygotic twins, all aged about 18 to 30 years. Positive isolation kits from Invitrogen were used to isolate the CD4+ and CD8+ T cell populations. The germline V gene specifies MNHNS as CDR1 and SASEGT as CDR2. CDR3 length: 15 amino acids, cysteine to valine. Left in the record is the CDR3 DNA by itself, 45 bases read in frame from the first base. The germline V end is reduced by 0 bases and the J end by 2 bases; junction bases left unmatched: 2. Library preparation used 5' RACE. The run used an Illumina HiSeq 2000. Template switching introduced a universal primer binding site; the final cDNA contained a unique molecular identifier, enabling accurate counting of TCR cDNA molecules. Specific primers in the conserved constant-segment region were used to synthesize first-strand cDNA for the TCR alpha and beta chains. To control for contamination, every cDNA library carried two barcodes: a SMART-Mk sample barcode plus Illumina barcodes. TruSeq adapter sequences and Illumina sample barcodes were added in two successive PCR steps. Sequencing of the TCR alpha and beta cDNA libraries was done on the Illumina HiSeq platform using custom primers. The paper's data handling went like this. MiGEC was used to process raw reads and extract unique molecular identifiers, and MiXCR was used to find CDR3 positions. Recombination models were inferred per individual with the repgenHMM and IGoR tools using an EM algorithm. Shared clonotypes were analyzed with the tcR package in R, and sharing was normalized by the product of cloneset sizes. To study raw recombination free of thymic and clonal selection effects, out-of-frame nonproductive sequences were analyzed. TCRdb reanalyzed the raw reads on its own, using fastp at Q25 for trimming and MiXCR for clone calling, and kept in-frame beta chains. Every CDR3 protein is listed once, alongside the most common genes and DNA of its rows. Here the V and J calls rest on TCRdb's processing, not on the authors' analysis. The sample includes about 220,000 distinct CDR3 sequences, with 7% to 8.5% observed a single time. The ten biggest clones cover under 6.5% of the sample.

These data also formed part of another study, on yellow fever vaccine responses in identical twins. As that second study puts it: According to the authors, in identical twins the way T cells responded to vaccination appeared partly convergent and partly personalized. The study precisely tracked vaccine-responding T cell clones in identical twins.

Recombination connected TRBV6-1 to TRBJ2-7; 9 nucleotides in the junction match TRBD2. What was sequenced was CD8+ T cells sorted from blood. This TCR came from a woman between 18 and 30 years old in good health. CDR3 region: CASSEAGGGAYEQYV. The DNA reads TGTGCCAGCAGTGAAGCGGGCGGGGGGGCCTACGAGCAGTACGTC.